This T cell receptor beta chain was obtained from a study of cytomegalovirus exposure and HLA in healthy donors. General observations from the study: Cytomegalovirus association was assigned to 150 to 200 TCR beta chains.

CDR1 SEHNR and CDR2 FQNEAQ come from the germline V gene (reference sequence). The CDR3 totals 14 residues. A word on this clone: Its antigen remains unknown. A read error may account for a junction end that differs from germline.

PCR primers comprised 60 Vbeta and 13 Jbeta primers. Generated by immunoSEQ multiplex PCR, the TCRdb table keeps only in-frame clones and is missing some. The repertoire holds about 130,000 clones, roughly 80% seen once, with 2.2% in the top ten. The donors gave bone marrow, and they were healthy. The chain links TRBV7-9 to TRBJ1-4; D gene uncertain. This clonotype was sampled from a man aged 25 to 40 in good health and CMV-seronegative. Material: PBMCs. Here the CDR3 reads CASSRGQLNEELFF. CDR3 DNA sequence: TGTGCCAGCAGCCGAGGGCAGCTTAATGAAGAACTGTTTTTT.